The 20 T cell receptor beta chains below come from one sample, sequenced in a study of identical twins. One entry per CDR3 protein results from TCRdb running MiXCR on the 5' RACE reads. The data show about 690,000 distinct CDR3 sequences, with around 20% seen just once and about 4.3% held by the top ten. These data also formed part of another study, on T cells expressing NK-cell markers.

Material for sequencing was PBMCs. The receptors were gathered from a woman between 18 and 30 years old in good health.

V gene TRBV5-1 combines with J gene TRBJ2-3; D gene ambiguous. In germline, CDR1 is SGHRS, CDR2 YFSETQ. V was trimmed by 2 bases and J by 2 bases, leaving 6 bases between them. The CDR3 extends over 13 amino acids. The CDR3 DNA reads TGCGCCAGCAGCTTTAGGACCACAGATACGCAGTATTTT. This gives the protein CASSFRTTDTQYF.

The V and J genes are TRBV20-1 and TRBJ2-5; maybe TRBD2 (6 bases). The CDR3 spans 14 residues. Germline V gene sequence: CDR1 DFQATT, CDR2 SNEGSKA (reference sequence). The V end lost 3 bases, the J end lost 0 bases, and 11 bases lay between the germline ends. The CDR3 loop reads CSARGLTYQETQYF. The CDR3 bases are TGCAGTGCTAGGGGACTCACGTACCAAGAGACCCAGTACTTC.

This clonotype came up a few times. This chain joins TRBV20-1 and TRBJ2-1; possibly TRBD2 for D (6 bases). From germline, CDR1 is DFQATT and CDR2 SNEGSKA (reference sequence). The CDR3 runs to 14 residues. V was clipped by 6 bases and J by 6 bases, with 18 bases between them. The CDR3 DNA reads TGCAGTGCCCGGCCGGGACTCGAAAGCAATGAGCAGTTCTTC. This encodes CSARPGLESNEQFF.

The CDR3 nucleotides read TGTGCCAGCAGCTTATTTTATGAGGGCATCAGCAATCAGCCCCAGCATTTT. Its protein is CASSLFYEGISNQPQHF. The chain joins TRBV7-2 to TRBJ1-5; the D is unclear. The length of the CDR3 is 17 residues. CDR1 and CDR2 (germline): SGHTA, FQGNSA. The V end was cut by 2 bases, the J end by 1 base, with 15 bases between.

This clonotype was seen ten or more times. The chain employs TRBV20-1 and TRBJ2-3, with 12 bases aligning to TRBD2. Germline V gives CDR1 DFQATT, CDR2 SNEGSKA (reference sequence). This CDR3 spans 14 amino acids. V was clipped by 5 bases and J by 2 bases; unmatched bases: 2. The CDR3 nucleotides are TGCAGTGCTGGACTAGCGGGAAACACAGATACGCAGTATTTT. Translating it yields CSAGLAGNTDTQYF.

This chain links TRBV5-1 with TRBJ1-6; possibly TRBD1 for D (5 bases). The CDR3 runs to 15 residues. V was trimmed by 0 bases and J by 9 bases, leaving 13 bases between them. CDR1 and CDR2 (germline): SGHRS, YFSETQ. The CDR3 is CASSLVDGQGSPLHF. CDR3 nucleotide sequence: TGCGCCAGCAGCTTGGTAGACGGGCAGGGTTCACCCCTCCACTTT.

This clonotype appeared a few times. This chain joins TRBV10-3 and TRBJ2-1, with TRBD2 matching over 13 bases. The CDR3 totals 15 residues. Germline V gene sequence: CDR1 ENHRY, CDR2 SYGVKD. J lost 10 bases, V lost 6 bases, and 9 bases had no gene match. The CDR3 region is CAIRILAGGPGEQFF. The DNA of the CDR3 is TGTGCCATCAGGATACTAGCGGGAGGGCCAGGAGAGCAGTTCTTC.

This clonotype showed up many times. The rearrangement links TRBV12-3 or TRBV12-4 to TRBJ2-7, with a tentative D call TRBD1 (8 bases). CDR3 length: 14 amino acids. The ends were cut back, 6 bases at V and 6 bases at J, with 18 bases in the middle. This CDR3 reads CASRPHRGGLEQYF. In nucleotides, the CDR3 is TGTGCCAGCAGACCCCACAGGGGGGGTCTCGAGCAGTACTTC.

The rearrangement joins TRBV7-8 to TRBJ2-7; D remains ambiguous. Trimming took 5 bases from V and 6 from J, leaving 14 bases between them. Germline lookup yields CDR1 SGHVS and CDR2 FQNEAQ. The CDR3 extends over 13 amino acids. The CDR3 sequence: CASSRGAFGEQYF. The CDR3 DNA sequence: TGTGCCAGCAGCCGTGGAGCTTTTGGCGAGCAGTACTTC.

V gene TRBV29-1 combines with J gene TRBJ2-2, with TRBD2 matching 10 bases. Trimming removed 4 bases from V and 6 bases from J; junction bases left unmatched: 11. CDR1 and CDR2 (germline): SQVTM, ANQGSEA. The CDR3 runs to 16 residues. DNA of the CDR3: TGCAGCGTTGTATCCGCTAGCGGGAGAGTCTCCGGGGAGCTGTTTTTT. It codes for CSVVSASGRVSGELFF.

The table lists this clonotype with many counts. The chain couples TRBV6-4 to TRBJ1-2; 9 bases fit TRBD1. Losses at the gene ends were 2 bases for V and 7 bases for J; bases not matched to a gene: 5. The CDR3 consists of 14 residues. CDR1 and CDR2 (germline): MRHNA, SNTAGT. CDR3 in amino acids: CASSDAEGQGGYTF. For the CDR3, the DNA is TGTGCCAGCAGTGACGCGGAGGGACAGGGTGGCTACACCTTC.

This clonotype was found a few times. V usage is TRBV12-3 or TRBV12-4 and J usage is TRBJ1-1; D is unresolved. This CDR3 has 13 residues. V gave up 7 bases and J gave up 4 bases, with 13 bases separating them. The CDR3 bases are TGTGCCAGCAACATCCGGGGAGGCACTGAAGCTTTCTTT. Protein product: CASNIRGGTEAFF.

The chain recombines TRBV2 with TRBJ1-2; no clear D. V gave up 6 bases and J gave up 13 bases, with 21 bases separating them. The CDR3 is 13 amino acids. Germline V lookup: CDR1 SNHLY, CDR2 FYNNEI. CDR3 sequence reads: CASRPYTGMQSTF. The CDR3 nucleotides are TGTGCCAGCAGGCCGTACACCGGGATGCAGTCCACCTTC.

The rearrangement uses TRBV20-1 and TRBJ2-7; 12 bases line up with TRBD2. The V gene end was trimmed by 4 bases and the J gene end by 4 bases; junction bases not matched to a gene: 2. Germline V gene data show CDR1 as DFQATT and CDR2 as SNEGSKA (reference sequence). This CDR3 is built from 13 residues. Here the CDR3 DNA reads TGCAGTGCTACGACTAGCGGGGGATACGAGCAGTACTTC. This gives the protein CSATTSGGYEQYF.

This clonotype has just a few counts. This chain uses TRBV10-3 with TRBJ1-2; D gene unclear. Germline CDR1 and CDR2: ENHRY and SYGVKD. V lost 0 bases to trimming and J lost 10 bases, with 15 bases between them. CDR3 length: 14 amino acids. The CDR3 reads CAISESTQLMVYTF. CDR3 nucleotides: TGTGCCATCAGTGAGTCGACGCAGCTTATGGTCTACACCTTC.

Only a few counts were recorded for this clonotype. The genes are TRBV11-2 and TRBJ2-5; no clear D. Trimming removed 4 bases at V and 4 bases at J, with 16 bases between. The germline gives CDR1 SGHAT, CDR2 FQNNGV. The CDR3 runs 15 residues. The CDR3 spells CASSWTTVGGETQYF. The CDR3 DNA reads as TGTGCCAGCAGCTGGACGACGGTTGGCGGAGAGACCCAGTACTTC.

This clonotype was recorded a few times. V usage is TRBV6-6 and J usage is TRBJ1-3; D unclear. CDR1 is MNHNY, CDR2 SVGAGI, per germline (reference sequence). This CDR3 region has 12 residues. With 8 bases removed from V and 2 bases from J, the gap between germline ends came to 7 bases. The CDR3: CASRLTGNTIYF. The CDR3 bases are TGTGCCAGCCGGCTCACTGGAAACACCATATATTTT.

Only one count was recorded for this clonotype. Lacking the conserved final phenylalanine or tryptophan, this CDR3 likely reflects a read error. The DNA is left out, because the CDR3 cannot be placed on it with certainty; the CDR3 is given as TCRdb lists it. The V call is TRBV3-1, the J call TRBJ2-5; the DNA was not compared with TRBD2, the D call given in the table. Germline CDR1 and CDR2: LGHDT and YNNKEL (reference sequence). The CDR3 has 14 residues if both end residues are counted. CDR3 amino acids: CASSRASGTKASTL.

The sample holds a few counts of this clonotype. CDR3 region: CASSYMRGRDTQYF. DNA of the CDR3: TGTGCCAGCAGTTACATGAGGGGTCGGGATACGCAGTATTTT. The chain combines TRBV6-5 with TRBJ2-3; D may match TRBD1 or TRBD2 (5 bases each). Germline assignment: CDR1 MNHEY and CDR2 SVGAGI. V lost 2 bases and J 6 bases, leaving 12 bases between the germline ends. The CDR3 spans 14 residues.

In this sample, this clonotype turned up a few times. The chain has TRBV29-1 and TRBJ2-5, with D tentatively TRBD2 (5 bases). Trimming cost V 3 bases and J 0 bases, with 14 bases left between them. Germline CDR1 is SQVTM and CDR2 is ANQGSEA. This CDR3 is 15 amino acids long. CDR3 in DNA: TGCAGCGTTGAGTCGGCCTTGGAGGACCAAGAGACCCAGTACTTC. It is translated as CSVESALEDQETQYF.